The 21 T cell receptor beta chains below come from one sample, sequenced in a study of blood T cell repertoires in COVID-19. The method was immunoSEQ multiplex PCR; TCRdb's version includes in-frame clones alone and lacks a portion of them. This table has 300,000 to 400,000 clones, roughly nine tenths appearing once. Material: PBMCs or T cells enriched from blood (not recorded which). All receptors derive from a man aged 18 to 29 who had recovered from COVID-19.

In this sample, this clone turned up once. The CDR3 loop reads CASSPFSGNTIYF. In DNA form, the CDR3 reads TGTGCCAGCAGTCCGTTCTCTGGAAACACCATATATTTT. The genes are TRBV6-5 and TRBJ1-3; unclear D gene. The V and J ends lost 5 bases and 0 bases respectively, with 5 bases between them. This CDR3 spans 13 amino acids. Germline V CDR1 and CDR2: MNHEY, SVGAGI.

A single count supports this clone. This chain uses TRBV5-4 with TRBJ1-3, with D possibly TRBD1 on 6 matching bases. Trimming stripped 4 bases from V and 0 bases from J, with 17 bases between. This CDR3 region has 17 residues. Germline V CDR1 and CDR2: SGHNT, YYREEE (reference sequence). The CDR3 sequence: CASSGGPGHYSGNTIYF. Here the CDR3 DNA reads TGTGCCAGCAGCGGGGGACCGGGACATTACTCTGGAAACACCATATATTTT.

The rearrangement links TRBV7-2 to TRBJ2-1; TRBD2 matches 8 bases. This CDR3 is built from 14 residues. The V segment lost 5 bases and the J segment 9 bases; nucleotides outside the gene matches: 9. CDR1 is SGHTA, CDR2 FQGNSA, per germline. The CDR3 sequence: CASSPWTSSGEQFF. CDR3 bases: TGTGCCAGCAGCCCGTGGACTAGCAGCGGTGAGCAGTTCTTC.

This clone showed up just a few times. The V call is TRBV27, the J call TRBJ1-2; D might be TRBD1 (6 bases). The CDR3 contains 14 residues. V lost 5 bases, J lost 1 base, and 11 bases lay in between. CDR1 and CDR2 from the germline V gene are MNHEY and SMNVEV (reference sequence). Here the CDR3 DNA reads TGTGCCAGCAGTCAAGACAGGATTAACTATGGCTACACCTTC. Its translation: CASSQDRINYGYTF.

CDR3 coding DNA: TGTGCCAGCAGCTTAGAGCCGGGACAGGGAAGTGAAAAACTGTTTTTT. This sequence encodes CASSLEPGQGSEKLFF. The chain couples TRBV7-9 to TRBJ1-4, with TRBD1 identical over 9 bases. With V trimmed by 1 base and J by 7 bases, 7 bases remained unmatched. This CDR3 contains 16 residues. Looked up from germline, CDR1 is SEHNR and CDR2 is FQNEAQ (reference sequence).

V and J are TRBV18 and TRBJ1-2; tentatively, D is TRBD1 (5 bases). Trimming pared 5 bases from V and 8 bases from J, leaving 18 bases between. Germline V gives CDR1 KGHSH, CDR2 LQKENI. CDR3 size: 14 residues. CDR3 region: CASSGATAGNGYTF. The CDR3 DNA reads TGTGCCAGCTCAGGGGCCACAGCGGGTAACGGCTACACCTTC.

V gene TRBV7-9 combines with J gene TRBJ1-1; D is undetermined. Germline lookup yields CDR1 SEHNR and CDR2 FQNEAQ (reference sequence). The CDR3 covers 10 residues. V was cut by 9 bases and J by 3 bases, with 5 bases left in between. The CDR3 DNA sequence: TGTGCCAGTGAGTACACTGAAGCTTTCTTT. Translating gives CASEYTEAFF. Together with reference TRBV7-9 and TRBJ1-1, the CDR3 gives the full variable domain: DTGVSQNPRHKITKRGQNVTFRCDPISEHNRLYWYRQTLGQGPEFLTYFQNEAQLEKSRLLSDRFSAERPKGSFSTLEIQRTEQGDSAMYLCASEYTEAFFGQGTRLTVV.

Here the CDR3 reads CASSPQEAGQNTEAFF. CDR3 sequence (DNA): TGTGCCAGCTCACCACAAGAGGCAGGGCAGAACACTGAAGCTTTCTTT. The chain employs TRBV18 and TRBJ1-1, with D possibly matching TRBD1 (5 bases). Trimming left V 1 base short and J 1 base short, with 13 bases between. Germline V lookup: CDR1 KGHSH, CDR2 LQKENI. The CDR3 contains 16 residues.

This chain links TRBV9 with TRBJ2-7, with TRBD2 identical over 10 bases. CDR1 SGDLS and CDR2 YYNGEE come from the germline V gene. J was trimmed by 4 bases and V by 4 bases; bases with no gene match: 11. CDR3 size: 16 residues. Here the CDR3 reads CASSRSGRAGGYEQYF. CDR3 DNA sequence: TGTGCCAGCAGCAGAAGCGGGAGGGCCGGTGGGTACGAGCAGTACTTC.

This clone was seen only once. This chain links TRBV2 with TRBJ1-1, with D possibly TRBD1 on 5 matching bases. Per germline, CDR1 SNHLY and CDR2 FYNNEI. Between the trimmed V and J ends, which lost 7 bases and 1 base, there was a span of 16 bases. This CDR3 contains 15 residues. The CDR3 coding sequence is TGTGCCAGCACCAGAAGCGGGGGTAAGAACACTGAAGCTTTCTTT. Amino acids: CASTRSGGKNTEAFF. The whole variable domain, filled in from reference TRBV2 and TRBJ1-1, reads EPEVTQTPSHQVTQMGQEVILRCVPISNHLYFYWYRQILGQKVEFLVSFYNNEISEKSEIFDDQFSVERPDGSNFTLKIRSTKLEDSAMYFCASTRSGGKNTEAFFGQGTRLTVV.

V gene TRBV15 combines with J gene TRBJ1-6, with TRBD1 identical over 7 bases. This CDR3 has 15 residues. V was clipped by 0 bases and J by 13 bases; unmatched bases: 9. Per the germline V gene, CDR1 is LNHNV and CDR2 is YYDKDF (reference sequence). CDR3 coding DNA: TGTGCCACCAGCAGAGATGGACAGGAATTTTACCCCCTCCACTTT. Translating gives CATSRDGQEFYPLHF. The variable domain in full, with the rest retrieved from reference TRBV15 and TRBJ1-6, is DAMVIQNPRYQVTQFGKPVTLSCSQTLNHNVMYWYQQKSSQAPKLLFHYYDKDFNNEADTPDNFQSRRPNTSFCFLDIRSPGLGDTAMYLCATSRDGQEFYPLHFGNGTRLTVT.

V usage is TRBV4-3 and J usage is TRBJ2-1, with 7 bases lining up with TRBD2. The germline V gene has CDR1 LGHNA and CDR2 YSLEER. The CDR3 has 14 residues. The V segment lost 1 base and the J segment 15 bases; nucleotides outside the gene matches: 12. In DNA form, the CDR3 reads TGCGCCAGCAGCCAAGGGATAGCGGGTTCCCAGGCGTTCTTC. Its translation: CASSQGIAGSQAFF.

This CDR3 is CASSPWTGQSNQPQHF. CDR3 sequence (DNA): TGTGCCAGCAGCCCATGGACAGGGCAAAGCAATCAGCCCCAGCATTTT. The chain is built from TRBV7-9 and TRBJ1-5; TRBD1 matches at 8 bases. The CDR3 is 16 residues long. The V gene end was trimmed by 5 bases and the J gene end by 1 base; junction bases not matched to a gene: 7. Germline V gene sequence: CDR1 SEHNR, CDR2 FQNEAQ (reference sequence).

This clone was found a few times. Distinct nucleotide sequences in the sample also encode this CDR3. This chain connects TRBV2 to TRBJ1-5, with 8 nucleotides matching TRBD1. This CDR3 region has 14 residues. The V gene end was trimmed by 6 bases and the J gene end by 2 bases; junction bases not matched to a gene: 3. Germline values: CDR1 SNHLY, CDR2 FYNNEI. The CDR3 protein is CASSGGQGNQPQHF. CDR3 nucleotide sequence: TGTGCCAGCAGCGGGGGACAGGGCAATCAGCCCCAGCATTTT.

V is TRBV19 and J is TRBJ2-1, with D possibly TRBD2 on 6 matching bases. Germline V gene data show CDR1 as LNHDA and CDR2 as SQIVND (reference sequence). The CDR3 sequence is 14 residues long. The V and J ends lost 7 bases and 6 bases respectively, with 16 bases between them. The CDR3 sequence is CASTPRGSGNEQFF. The CDR3 DNA reads TGTGCCAGTACACCCCGGGGTAGCGGCAATGAGCAGTTCTTC.

This clone has a single count. The chain links TRBV12-3 or TRBV12-4 to TRBJ2-5; weak D call: TRBD1 (6 bases). This CDR3 region has 13 residues. V shed 6 bases and J shed 6 bases, with 14 bases lying between them. CDR3 in DNA: TGTGCCAGCAGACCTACAGGGTGGCAGACCCAGTACTTC. It specifies CASRPTGWQTQYF.

The J gene is TRBJ1-1, the V gene TRBV3-1 (or the pseudogene TRBV3-2); D not certain. The CDR3 runs to 13 residues. Trimming removed 6 bases at V and 2 bases at J, with 10 bases between. Per germline, CDR1 LGHDT and CDR2 YNNKEL (reference sequence). The CDR3 sequence: CASSRGSNTEAFF. DNA of the CDR3: TGTGCCAGCAGTCGAGGCAGCAACACTGAAGCTTTCTTT.

This rearrangement joins TRBV5-1 to TRBJ1-2; D not certain. Trimming removed 0 bases from V and 3 bases from J, with 12 bases in between. Looked up from germline, CDR1 is SGHRS and CDR2 is YFSETQ. CDR3 size: 15 residues. CDR3 nucleotide sequence: TGCGCCAGCAGCTTGGAACCCGACGCGGACTATGGCTACACCTTC. Encoded protein: CASSLEPDADYGYTF.

The V and J genes are TRBV11-2 and TRBJ2-7, with 8 bases fitting TRBD2. The CDR3 is made up of 13 amino acids. Germline V gene sequence: CDR1 SGHAT, CDR2 FQNNGV. Trimming removed 4 bases from V and 3 bases from J; junction bases left unmatched: 2. DNA for the CDR3: TGTGCCAGCAGCTCCGGGACTAGCTACGAGCAGTACTTC. This translates into CASSSGTSYEQYF.

The chain is built from TRBV2 and TRBJ1-5; 10 bases are shared with TRBD1. Trimming at V came to 5 bases and at J to 15 bases, leaving 10 bases not matched to a gene. Germline assignment: CDR1 SNHLY and CDR2 FYNNEI. The CDR3 consists of 13 residues. The CDR3 here is CASSRDRGAPWHF. Written as DNA, the CDR3 is TGTGCCAGCAGTCGGGACAGGGGCGCACCATGGCATTTT.

This clone showed up just once. The chain combines TRBV19 with TRBJ1-6; 8 bases are shared with TRBD1. With V trimmed by 5 bases and J by 7 bases, 7 bases remained unmatched. This CDR3 has 15 residues. Germline CDR1 and CDR2: LNHDA and SQIVND (reference sequence). This chain's CDR3 is CASSPGTGGNSPLHF. The CDR3 DNA follows: TGTGCCAGTAGTCCGGGGACAGGCGGGAATTCACCCCTCCACTTT.